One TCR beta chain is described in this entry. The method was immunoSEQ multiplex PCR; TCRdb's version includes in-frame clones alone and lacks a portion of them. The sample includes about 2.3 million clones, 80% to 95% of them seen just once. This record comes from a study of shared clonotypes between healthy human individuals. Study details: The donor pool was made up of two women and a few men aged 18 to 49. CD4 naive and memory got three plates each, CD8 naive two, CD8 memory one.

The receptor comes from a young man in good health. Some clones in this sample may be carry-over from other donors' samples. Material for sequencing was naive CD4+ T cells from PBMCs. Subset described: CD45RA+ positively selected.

The CDR3 bases are TGCGCCACCCTTTCTAGTTTCTTGACTAGCGGGAGAGCCTTTTACGAGCAGTACTTC. As protein: CATLSSFLTSGRAFYEQYF. The chain links TRBV10-1 to TRBJ2-7, with TRBD2 matching 12 bases. CDR1 is WNHNN, CDR2 SYGVQD, per germline (reference sequence). This CDR3 has 19 residues. Trimming at V came to 10 bases and at J to 4 bases, leaving 23 bases not matched to a gene.